Listed below are T cell receptor beta chains from one sample, sequenced in a study of blood T cell repertoires in COVID-19. Assay used: immunoSEQ multiplex PCR; TCRdb lists only in-frame clones, some missing. The sample has 85,000 to 100,000 clones, approximately 84% seen once. Sequenced sample: peripheral blood. These receptors came from a human donor in a cohort sampled during active COVID-19. CDR3s leave out the opening cysteine and the closing phenylalanine or tryptophan. Only part of the rows carry a size: once, few, many, or a class if the clone is expanded.

j_gene: TRBJ1-1
abundance: few
v_gene: TRBV18
CDR3aa: ASSGQANTEAF

j_gene: TRBJ2-7
abundance: -
v_gene: TRBV27
CDR3aa: ASSSTGTPPYEQY

j_gene: TRBJ2-5
abundance: -
v_gene: TRBV2
CDR3aa: ASRETTGTSTGETQY

j_gene: TRBJ2-5
abundance: -
v_gene: TRBV7-9
CDR3aa: ASSLSAGGTLETQY

j_gene: TRBJ2-7
abundance: -
v_gene: TRBV5-1
CDR3aa: ASSLSTGGSYEQY

j_gene: TRBJ1-3
abundance: -
v_gene: TRBV4-1
CDR3aa: ASSQDPGSGNTIY

j_gene: TRBJ1-1
abundance: -
v_gene: TRBV2
CDR3aa: ASKTQGASTEAF

j_gene: TRBJ2-2
abundance: once
v_gene: TRBV4-3
CDR3aa: ASSQKFSGGANGELF

j_gene: TRBJ2-7
abundance: -
v_gene: TRBV6-2/TRBV6-3
CDR3aa: ASSYDQRERSYEQY

j_gene: TRBJ1-3
abundance: -
v_gene: TRBV7-6
CDR3aa: ASSPIDRGMLGNTIY

j_gene: TRBJ2-7
abundance: -
v_gene: TRBV5-1
CDR3aa: ASSLEGGEDEQY

j_gene: TRBJ2-2
abundance: -
v_gene: TRBV6-5
CDR3aa: ASSYSSLTGELF

j_gene: TRBJ1-6
abundance: -
v_gene: TRBV27
CDR3aa: ASSSSYNSPLH

j_gene: TRBJ2-1
abundance: -
v_gene: TRBV9
CDR3aa: ASSPTGTGTKDEQF

j_gene: TRBJ1-2
abundance: -
v_gene: TRBV6-4
CDR3aa: ASSDPGQPGPLYGYT

j_gene: TRBJ2-3
abundance: -
v_gene: TRBV7-3
CDR3aa: ASSLAGANTDTQY

j_gene: TRBJ2-2
abundance: -
v_gene: TRBV20-1
CDR3aa: SASGQVTGELF

j_gene: TRBJ2-2
abundance: -
v_gene: TRBV6-6
CDR3aa: ASAAAGGRTGELF

j_gene: TRBJ1-1
abundance: few
v_gene: TRBV7-2
CDR3aa: ASSFSRYPEAF

j_gene: TRBJ1-1
abundance: -
v_gene: TRBV7-9
CDR3aa: ASSWTGLNTEAF